What follows are 9 T cell receptor beta chains derived from one specimen sequenced in a study of control samples from healthy donors and cancer patients. Clones were read by immunoSEQ multiplex PCR, and TCRdb kept only the in-frame ones, dropping some. The data show roughly 130,000 clones, approximately 95% seen once. Sequenced sample: blood. The source is a man aged 30 to 39 in good health.

The rearrangement joins TRBV30 to TRBJ2-7; either TRBD1 or TRBD2 may supply D (5 bases each). CDR3 length: 16 residues. V was trimmed by 7 bases and J by 0 bases, leaving 22 bases between them. Looked up from germline, CDR1 is GTSNPN and CDR2 is SVGIG (reference sequence). CDR3: CASTEPGAGGSYEQYF. CDR3 sequence (DNA): TGTGCCTCAACCGAACCTGGGGCGGGTGGCTCCTACGAGCAGTACTTC.

The chain links TRBV6-5 to TRBJ1-2; no definite D call. The CDR3 covers 14 residues. Germline assignment: CDR1 MNHEY and CDR2 SVGAGI. Trimming shortened V by 2 bases and J by 5 bases, and 12 bases separated the two germline ends. CDR3 nucleotides: TGTGCCAGCAGTTACCGGCGGAATACTTATGGCTACACCTTC. This encodes CASSYRRNTYGYTF.

The chain links TRBV4-1 to TRBJ2-5, with D hard to call. The CDR3 length is 13 residues. Germline V gene sequence: CDR1 MGHRA, CDR2 YSYEKL. Trimming left V 4 bases short and J 4 bases short, with 10 bases between. This CDR3 is CASSPLVSETQYF. The CDR3 DNA follows: TGCGCCAGCAGCCCCTTGGTGTCAGAGACCCAGTACTTC.

The chain has TRBV6-5 and TRBJ1-4; possible D gene TRBD1, 5 bases. From germline, CDR1 is MNHEY and CDR2 SVGAGI. The CDR3 has 15 amino acids. Trimming took off 5 bases at V and 5 bases at J, with 15 bases between the two ends. CDR3 bases: TGTGCCAGCAGTCCATTCCGGGGCCTAAATGAAAAACTGTTTTTT. It codes for CASSPFRGLNEKLFF.

This rearrangement joins TRBV12-3 or TRBV12-4 to TRBJ1-2; TRBD1 matches at 7 bases. The CDR3 runs to 13 residues. J was trimmed by 6 bases and V by 6 bases; bases with no gene match: 7. CDR3 region: CASRRGQINGYTF. In DNA form, the CDR3 reads TGTGCCAGCAGAAGGGGACAGATAAATGGCTACACCTTC.

The rearrangement joins TRBV4-3 to TRBJ2-3; 7 bases fit TRBD2. Germline-derived CDR1 and CDR2 are LGHNA and YSLEER. Unmatched junction bases numbered 9, after V lost 3 bases and J lost 3 bases. This CDR3 has 16 amino acids. CDR3 in DNA: TGCGCCAGCAGCCAGGGAGGGACCCCCGGGACAGATACGCAGTATTTT. Encoded protein: CASSQGGTPGTDTQYF.

This clone was observed once. The rearrangement links TRBV12-5 to TRBJ2-1; D gene unclear. With 0 bases removed from V and 9 bases from J, the gap between germline ends came to 9 bases. CDR1 LGHNT and CDR2 FRNRAP come from the germline V gene. This CDR3 is built from 13 residues. The CDR3 DNA reads as TGTGCTAGTGGTTTGGTACTCGGCTCTGAGCAGTTCTTC. It codes for CASGLVLGSEQFF.

The rearrangement links TRBV7-6 to TRBJ1-3, with D possibly TRBD1 on 5 matching bases. Trimming stripped 5 bases from V and 0 bases from J, with 11 bases between. CDR1 and CDR2 from the germline V gene are SGHVS and FNYEAQ. The length of the CDR3 is 15 residues. DNA for the CDR3: TGTGCCAGCAGCATCTCCGGGGGCTCTGGAAACACCATATATTTT. It yields the protein CASSISGGSGNTIYF.

The chain couples TRBV4-2 to TRBJ2-7, with D perhaps matching TRBD1 (6 bases). Germline V lookup: CDR1 LGHNA, CDR2 YNFKEQ. V was cut by 1 base and J by 8 bases, with 15 bases left in between. The CDR3 consists of 14 residues. The chain's CDR3 is CASSQAQGATQQYF. The CDR3 bases are TGTGCCAGCAGCCAAGCACAGGGTGCTACGCAGCAGTACTTC.